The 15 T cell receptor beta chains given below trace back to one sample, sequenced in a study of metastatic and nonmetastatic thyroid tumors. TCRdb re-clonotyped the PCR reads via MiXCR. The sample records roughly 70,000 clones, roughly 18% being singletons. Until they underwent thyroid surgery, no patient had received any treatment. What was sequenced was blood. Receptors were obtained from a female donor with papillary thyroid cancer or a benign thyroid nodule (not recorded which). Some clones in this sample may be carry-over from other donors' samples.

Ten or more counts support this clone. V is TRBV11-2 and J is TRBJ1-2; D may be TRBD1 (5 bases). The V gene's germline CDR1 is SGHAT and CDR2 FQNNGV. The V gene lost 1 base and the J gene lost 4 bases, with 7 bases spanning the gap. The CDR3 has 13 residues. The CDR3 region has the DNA TGTGCCAGCAGCTTAGGGGGACTCTATGGCTACACCTTC. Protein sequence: CASSLGGLYGYTF.

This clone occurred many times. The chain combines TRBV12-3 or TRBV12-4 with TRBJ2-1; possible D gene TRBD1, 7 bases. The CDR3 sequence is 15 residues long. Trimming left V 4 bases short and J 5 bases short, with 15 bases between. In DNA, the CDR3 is TGTGCCAGCAGTTCGGGGGACAGAGAGCACAATGAGCAGTTCTTC. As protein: CASSSGDREHNEQFF.

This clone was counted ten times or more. The CDR3 nucleotides are TGTGCCAGCAGTTTAAGACGGGGGTCCTACGAGCAGTACTTC. Translated: CASSLRRGSYEQYF. The V call is TRBV27, the J call TRBJ2-7, with TRBD2 as a possible D gene (6 bases). The germline V gene has CDR1 MNHEY and CDR2 SMNVEV (reference sequence). This CDR3 region has 14 residues. Trimming took off 2 bases at V and 1 base at J, with 9 bases between the two ends.

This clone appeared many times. The DNA of the CDR3 is TGCGCCAGCAGTGACAATAGCAATCAGCCCCAGCATTTT. Amino acid sequence: CASSDNSNQPQHF. The chain carries TRBV10-1 and TRBJ1-5; D ambiguous. Germline V gene sequence: CDR1 WNHNN, CDR2 SYGVQD (reference sequence). V shed 3 bases and J shed 0 bases, with 3 bases lying between them. CDR3 length: 13 residues.

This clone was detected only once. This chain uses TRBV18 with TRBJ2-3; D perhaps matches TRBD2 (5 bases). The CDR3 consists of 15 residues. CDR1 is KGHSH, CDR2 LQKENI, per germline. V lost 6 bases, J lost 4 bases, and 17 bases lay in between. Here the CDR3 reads CASSRVRAHSDTQYF. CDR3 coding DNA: TGTGCCAGCTCTCGCGTGAGGGCCCATTCAGATACGCAGTATTTT.

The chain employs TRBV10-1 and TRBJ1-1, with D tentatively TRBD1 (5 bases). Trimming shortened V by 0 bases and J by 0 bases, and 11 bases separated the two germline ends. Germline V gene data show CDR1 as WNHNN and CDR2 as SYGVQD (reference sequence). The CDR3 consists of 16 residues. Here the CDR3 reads CASSESTGVMNTEAFF. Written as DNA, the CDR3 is TGCGCCAGCAGTGAGTCGACGGGGGTCATGAACACTGAAGCTTTCTTT.

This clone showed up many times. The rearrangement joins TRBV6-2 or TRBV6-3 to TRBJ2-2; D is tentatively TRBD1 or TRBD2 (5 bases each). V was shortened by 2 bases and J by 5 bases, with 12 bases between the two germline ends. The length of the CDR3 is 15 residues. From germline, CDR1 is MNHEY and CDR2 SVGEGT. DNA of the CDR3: TGTGCCAGCAGTTACCCCCGGGGCGGTACCGGGGAGCTGTTTTTT. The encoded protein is CASSYPRGGTGELFF.

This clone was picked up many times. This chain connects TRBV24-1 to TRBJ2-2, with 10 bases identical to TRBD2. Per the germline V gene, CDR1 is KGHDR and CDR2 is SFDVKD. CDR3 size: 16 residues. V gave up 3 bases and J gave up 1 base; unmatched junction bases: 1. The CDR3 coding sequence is TGTGCCACCAGTGATCGGACTAGCGGGAACACCGGGGAGCTGTTTTTT. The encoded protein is CATSDRTSGNTGELFF.

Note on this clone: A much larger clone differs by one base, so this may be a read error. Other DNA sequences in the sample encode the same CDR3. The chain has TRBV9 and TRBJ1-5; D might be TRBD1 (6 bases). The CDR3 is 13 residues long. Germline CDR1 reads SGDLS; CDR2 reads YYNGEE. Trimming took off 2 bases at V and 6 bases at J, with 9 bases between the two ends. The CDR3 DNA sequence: TGTGCCAGCAGCGTGGAGGGGGGTCAGCCCCAGCATTTT. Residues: CASSVEGGQPQHF.

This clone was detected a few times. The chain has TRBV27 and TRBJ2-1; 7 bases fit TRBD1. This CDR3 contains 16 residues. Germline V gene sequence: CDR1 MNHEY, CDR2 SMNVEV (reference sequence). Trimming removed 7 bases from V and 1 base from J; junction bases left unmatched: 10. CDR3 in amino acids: CASIHTGAKSYNEQFF. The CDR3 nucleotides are TGTGCCAGCATCCACACAGGGGCCAAGTCCTACAATGAGCAGTTCTTC.

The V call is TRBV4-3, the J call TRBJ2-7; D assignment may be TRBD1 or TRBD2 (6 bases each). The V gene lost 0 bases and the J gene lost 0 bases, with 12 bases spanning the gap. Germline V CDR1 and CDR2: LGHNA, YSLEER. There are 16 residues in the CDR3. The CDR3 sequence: CASSQEWGAASYEQYF. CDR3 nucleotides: TGCGCCAGCAGCCAAGAATGGGGGGCCGCCTCCTACGAGCAGTACTTC.

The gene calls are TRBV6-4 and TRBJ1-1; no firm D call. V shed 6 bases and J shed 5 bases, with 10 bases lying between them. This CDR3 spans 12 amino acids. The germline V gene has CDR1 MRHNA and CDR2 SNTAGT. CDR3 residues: CASSLLGTEAFF. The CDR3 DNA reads TGTGCCAGCAGCCTGTTAGGAACTGAAGCTTTCTTT.

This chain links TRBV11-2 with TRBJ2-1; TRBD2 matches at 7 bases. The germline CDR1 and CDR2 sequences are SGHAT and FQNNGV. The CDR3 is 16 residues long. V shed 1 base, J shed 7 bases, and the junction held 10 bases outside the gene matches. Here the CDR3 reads CASSLGGAGVSNEQFF. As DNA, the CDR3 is TGTGCCAGCAGCTTAGGGGGTGCGGGAGTTTCAAATGAGCAGTTCTTC.

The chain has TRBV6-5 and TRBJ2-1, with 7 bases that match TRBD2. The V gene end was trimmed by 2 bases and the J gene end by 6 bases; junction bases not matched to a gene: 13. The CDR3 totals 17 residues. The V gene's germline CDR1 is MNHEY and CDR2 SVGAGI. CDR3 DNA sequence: TGTGCCAGCAGTTACCCGGGTTTCAAGCGGGAACTCAATGAGCAGTTCTTC. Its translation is CASSYPGFKRELNEQFF.

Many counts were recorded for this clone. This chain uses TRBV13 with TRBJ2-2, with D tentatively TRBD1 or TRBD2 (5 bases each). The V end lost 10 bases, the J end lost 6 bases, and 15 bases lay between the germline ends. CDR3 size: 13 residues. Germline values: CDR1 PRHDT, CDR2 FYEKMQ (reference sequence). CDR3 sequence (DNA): TGTGCCACCGGGGCGGGTTCCGCCGGGGAGCTGTTTTTT. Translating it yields CATGAGSAGELFF.